These T cell receptor beta chains were read from a single sample in a study of CD8 T cells in ankylosing spondylitis. One entry per CDR3 protein, called by TCRdb with MiXCR from the 5' RACE reads. The data hold roughly 200,000 distinct CDR3 sequences, with 20% to 30% observed a single time. The sequenced material came from blood, either unsorted or a sorted T cell fraction (not recorded which). The receptor set was obtained from a male donor with ankylosing spondylitis or in good health (not recorded which). The CDR3 runs from the conserved cysteine through the conserved F or W. The D gene is left open where the match is weak. The size entry is marked missing in some rows and otherwise reads once, few, many or a size class.

d_call: .
v_call: TRBV20-1
clone_size: .
j_call: TRBJ2-5
cdr3_nt: TGCAGTGCTAGAGACCCCGCCCCAGGGGACCAGTACTTC
cdr3_aa: CSARDPAPGDQYF

d_call: .
v_call: TRBV7-7
clone_size: few
j_call: TRBJ2-1
cdr3_nt: TGTGCTAGCAGCCAATGGGGTCAGCGGCCCTACAATGAGCAGTTCTTC
cdr3_aa: CASSQWGQRPYNEQFF

d_call: .
v_call: TRBV29-1
clone_size: .
j_call: TRBJ1-1
cdr3_nt: TGCAGCGTTAGACAGGTGAACACTGAAGCTTTCTTT
cdr3_aa: CSVRQVNTEAFF

d_call: .
v_call: TRBV7-9
clone_size: many
j_call: TRBJ2-6
cdr3_nt: TGTGCCAGCAGCTTGTCGATTTCTGGGGCCAACGTCCTGACTTTC
cdr3_aa: CASSLSISGANVLTF

d_call: .
v_call: TRBV20-1
clone_size: many
j_call: TRBJ2-1
cdr3_nt: TGCAGTGCTAGAGATCCTGGCGGGTCAAGCTCCTACAATGAGCAGTTCTTC
cdr3_aa: CSARDPGGSSSYNEQFF

d_call: TRBD2
v_call: TRBV20-1
clone_size: .
j_call: TRBJ2-7
cdr3_nt: TGCAGTGCTAGCCGGTCCGGTGGACTAGCGGGAGGAAGCTCCTACGAGCAGTACTTC
cdr3_aa: CSASRSGGLAGGSSYEQYF

d_call: .
v_call: TRBV20-1
clone_size: .
j_call: TRBJ1-6
cdr3_nt: TGCAGTGCTAGGGGCCCAGATTCACCCCTCCACTTT
cdr3_aa: CSARGPDSPLHF

d_call: .
v_call: TRBV18
clone_size: many
j_call: TRBJ1-1
cdr3_nt: TGTGCCAGCTCACTTATCGGGACGAAGGACACTGAAGCTTTCTTT
cdr3_aa: CASSLIGTKDTEAFF

d_call: .
v_call: TRBV5-5
clone_size: many
j_call: TRBJ1-1
cdr3_nt: TGTGCCAGCAGCTCCAGGGTAGCTGAAGCTTTCTTT
cdr3_aa: CASSSRVAEAFF

d_call: TRBD2
v_call: TRBV4-2
clone_size: few
j_call: TRBJ2-2
cdr3_nt: TGTGCCAGCAGCAGGGGCGGGAGAGACTCCGGGGAGCTGTTTTTT
cdr3_aa: CASSRGGRDSGELFF

d_call: .
v_call: TRBV10-1
clone_size: .
j_call: TRBJ2-7
cdr3_nt: TGCGCCAGCAGTGAGCCGCGTTCAAAGGGGCACGAGCAGTACTTC
cdr3_aa: CASSEPRSKGHEQYF

d_call: TRBD1
v_call: TRBV20-1
clone_size: many
j_call: TRBJ2-5
cdr3_nt: TGCAGTGCTGAGGGACAGCTGGAGACCCAGTACTTC
cdr3_aa: CSAEGQLETQYF

d_call: .
v_call: TRBV20-1
clone_size: many
j_call: TRBJ2-7
cdr3_nt: TGCAGTGCTTATCGAGAAGCCCGCACCGGCGAGCAGTACTTC
cdr3_aa: CSAYREARTGEQYF

d_call: .
v_call: TRBV7-9
clone_size: many
j_call: TRBJ2-2
cdr3_nt: TGTGCCAGCAGCTTAGGGGGATACACCGGGGAGCTGTTTTTT
cdr3_aa: CASSLGGYTGELFF

d_call: TRBD2
v_call: TRBV12-5
clone_size: few
j_call: TRBJ2-7
cdr3_nt: TGTGCTAGTGGTTTGGGTAGCGGGAGCATCATCGAGCAGTACTTC
cdr3_aa: CASGLGSGSIIEQYF

d_call: TRBD1
v_call: TRBV12-3/TRBV12-4
clone_size: .
j_call: TRBJ2-2
cdr3_nt: TGTGCCAGCATTATGGACAGGGGAATTCCCGGGGAGCTGTTTTTT
cdr3_aa: CASIMDRGIPGELFF

d_call: .
v_call: TRBV3-1
clone_size: .
j_call: TRBJ2-5
cdr3_nt: TGTGCCAGCAGCCAAGATCTCGGGACTGAAGAGACCCAGTACTTC
cdr3_aa: CASSQDLGTEETQYF

d_call: TRBD2
v_call: TRBV10-3
clone_size: .
j_call: TRBJ2-1
cdr3_nt: TGTGCCATCAGCGCCGGGACGGGAAAGCGGGGGTCCTACAATGAGCAGTTCTTC
cdr3_aa: CAISAGTGKRGSYNEQFF

d_call: .
v_call: TRBV5-1
clone_size: few
j_call: TRBJ2-7
cdr3_nt: TGCGCCAGCAGCTTCGGCCAAGCCTACGAGCAGTACTTC
cdr3_aa: CASSFGQAYEQYF

d_call: .
v_call: TRBV21-1
clone_size: many
j_call: TRBJ1-6
cdr3_nt: TGTGCCAGCCAGAGTTTCGGGACCCGGAATTCACCCCTCCACTTT
cdr3_aa: CASQSFGTRNSPLHF

d_call: TRBD2
v_call: TRBV25-1
clone_size: many
j_call: TRBJ2-5
cdr3_nt: TGTGCCAGCAGTGACACGGGACTAGGCGGTGAGACCCAGTACTTC
cdr3_aa: CASSDTGLGGETQYF

d_call: TRBD1
v_call: TRBV6-1
clone_size: .
j_call: TRBJ2-5
cdr3_nt: TGTGCCAGTCGCGGAGTCTCGACAGGGGTAGAGACCCAGTACTTC
cdr3_aa: CASRGVSTGVETQYF

d_call: .
v_call: TRBV9
clone_size: .
j_call: TRBJ2-7
cdr3_nt: TGTGCCAGCAGCCCCTCCTTAGGGTACGAGCAGTACTTC
cdr3_aa: CASSPSLGYEQYF

d_call: .
v_call: TRBV20-1
clone_size: many
j_call: TRBJ1-1
cdr3_nt: TGCAGTGCTAGAGATCAGAAGAACACTGAAGCTTTCTTT
cdr3_aa: CSARDQKNTEAFF

d_call: .
v_call: TRBV20-1
clone_size: .
j_call: TRBJ1-1
cdr3_nt: TGCAGTGCTAGAGACCCCCAGGGAACAACTGAAGCTTTCTTT
cdr3_aa: CSARDPQGTTEAFF

d_call: TRBD2
v_call: TRBV20-1
clone_size: .
j_call: TRBJ2-3
cdr3_nt: TGCAGTGCTGTGCTCGTTAGCGGGAAGACAGATACGCAGTATTTT
cdr3_aa: CSAVLVSGKTDTQYF

d_call: .
v_call: TRBV7-2
clone_size: many
j_call: TRBJ2-7
cdr3_nt: TGTGCCAGCAGCCTCCGGCGGGGCCCCTACGAGCAGTACTTC
cdr3_aa: CASSLRRGPYEQYF

d_call: .
v_call: TRBV5-1
clone_size: many
j_call: TRBJ2-3
cdr3_nt: TGCGCCAGCAGCAAGAATCCGGGACACCCAGATACGCAGTATTTT
cdr3_aa: CASSKNPGHPDTQYF

d_call: TRBD1
v_call: TRBV15
clone_size: .
j_call: TRBJ2-7
cdr3_nt: TGTGCCACCAGCAGAGATCGGGACAGGTTCAACGCAGAGCAGTACTTC
cdr3_aa: CATSRDRDRFNAEQYF

d_call: .
v_call: TRBV6-2/TRBV6-3
clone_size: .
j_call: TRBJ1-1
cdr3_nt: TGTGCCAGCAGACAGGGCCCAAGGAAAGCTTTCTTT
cdr3_aa: CASRQGPRKAFF

d_call: .
v_call: TRBV29-1
clone_size: many
j_call: TRBJ1-1
cdr3_nt: TGCAGCGTTGAAAGACGAAAAGGGGGGATGAACACTGAAGCTTTCTTT
cdr3_aa: CSVERRKGGMNTEAFF